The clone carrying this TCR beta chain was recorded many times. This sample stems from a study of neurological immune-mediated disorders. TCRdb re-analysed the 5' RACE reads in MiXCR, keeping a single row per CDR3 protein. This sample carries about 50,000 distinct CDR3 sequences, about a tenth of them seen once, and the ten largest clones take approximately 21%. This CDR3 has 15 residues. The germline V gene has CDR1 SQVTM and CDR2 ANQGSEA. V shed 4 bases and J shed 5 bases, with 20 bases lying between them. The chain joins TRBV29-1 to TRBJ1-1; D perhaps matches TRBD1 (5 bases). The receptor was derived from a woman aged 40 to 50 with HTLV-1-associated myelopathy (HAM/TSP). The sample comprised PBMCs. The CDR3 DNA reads TGCAGCGTTGGGGGAGTGGTCGCCGGGGGAACTGAAGCTTTCTTT. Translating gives CSVGGVVAGGTEAFF.